The clone carrying this T cell receptor (beta chain) has only one observation. Its antigen is currently unknown. The treatment: oral pan-JAK inhibitor, 5-10 mg twice daily. Researchers took lesional scalp punch biopsies and peripheral blood from people who were alopecia areata patients. The data were obtained in a study of CD8+ T cells in alopecia areata. About the study: The drug, oral tofacitinib, was given to treated patients at 5 to 10 mg twice daily. Study-level points and caveats: Tofacitinib yielded significantly lower scalp clonality and fewer expanded CD8+ clones among the top 100.

Reverse transcribed after extraction, RNA yielded cDNA as the sequencing template. Repertoires were generated with immunoSEQ multiplex PCR, while TCRdb's copy carries only in-frame clones and drops some. The sample lists about 200,000 clones, 35% to 40% occurring once. The sequence came from a human donor with alopecia areata. The sample was CD4+ T cells sorted from blood, taken at approximately week 31, from a patient treated with tofacitinib.

Here the CDR3 DNA reads TGCAGCGTTGAATCTTTCTCCTACAATGAGCAGTTCTTC. Amino acid sequence: CSVESFSYNEQFF. The J gene is TRBJ2-1, the V gene TRBV29-1; D remains ambiguous. The germline V gene encodes CDR1 SQVTM and CDR2 ANQGSEA. V was pared by 2 bases and J by 0 bases, with 5 bases between. CDR3 length equals 13 residues.